This T cell receptor (beta chain) is drawn from a study of T-cell memory formation after mild COVID-19. V was trimmed by 2 bases and J by 1 base, leaving 15 bases between them. CDR1 SEHNR and CDR2 FQNEAQ come from the germline V gene (reference sequence). This CDR3 has 17 amino acids. This clonotype came up a few times. MiXCR, applied by TCRdb to the 5' RACE reads, yields one record per CDR3 protein. Of about 350,000 distinct CDR3 sequences listed, around 15% are singletons. What was sequenced was PBMCs or a T cell subset sorted from them (not recorded which). The sequence was collected from a man between 18 and 29 years old who had mild COVID-19 (a few samples of this study predate the infection). Cell type and time point are not known. This chain uses TRBV7-9 with TRBJ1-5; perhaps TRBD1 as D (5 bases). CDR3 sequence (DNA): TGTGCCAGCAGCTTATGGTCGGGGGGAGGGAGCAATCAGCCCCAGCATTTT. It yields the protein CASSLWSGGGSNQPQHF.